This TCR beta chain was identified during a study of T cell repertoires in cytomegalovirus infection. Turning to the study itself: Well-studied HLA-B-restricted CMV epitopes were used in the study alongside recently identified HLA-C-restricted ones.

TCRdb ran MiXCR on the reads and lists one entry per CDR3 protein. This table holds roughly 180,000 distinct CDR3 sequences, about a fifth found once. Findings and caveats of the study: Predominance within the ex vivo response was attributable to HLA-C-restricted CMV-specific TCR beta clonotypes.

This clonotype was detected a few times. What it binds is unknown. This TCR derives from a human donor in good health (CMV status not recorded). Some clones in this sample may be carry-over from other donors' samples. The material was CD8+ T cells from cultured PBMCs, obtained from culture after CMV antigen stimulation.

CDR3 nucleotides: TGTGCCAGCAGCTTAGACTCATCCGTATATTTGAACACTGAAGCTTTCTTT. Its protein product is CASSLDSSVYLNTEAFF. This chain uses TRBV7-2 with TRBJ1-1; D is unresolved. Per the germline V gene, CDR1 is SGHTA and CDR2 is FQGNSA. Trimming stripped 1 base from V and 0 bases from J, with 15 bases between. CDR3 size: 17 residues.